The clone carrying this TCR beta chain was counted between two and nine times. As processed by the authors: From reference gene primer amplification, estimates of nucleated cell counts were derived. This table comes from immunoSEQ multiplex PCR, and its TCRdb copy is limited to in-frame clones, with some not included. V, J and clone size were drawn from that table, and D and trimming were deduced from the DNA. The sample yields around 160,000 clones, more than 65% seen once. In terms of age and location, participants ranged from about 18 to 100 years and lived in about two dozen US areas. Cohort placement rested on clinical history that participants reported themselves. In Cohort 3, a recovered donor had either two negative PCRs, clearance, or symptom resolution. The data derive from a study of blood T cell repertoires in COVID-19. The germline V gene encodes CDR1 SEHNR and CDR2 FQNEAQ (reference sequence). Germline trimming cut 4 bases from V and 6 bases from J; bases unmatched to any gene: 10. The CDR3 has 16 residues.

The chain has TRBV7-9 and TRBJ1-5; 9 nucleotides line up with TRBD1. The TCR comes from a man between 50 and 59 years old who had recovered from COVID-19. The sample comprised PBMCs or T cells enriched from blood (not recorded which). CDR3 in amino acids: CASSSSTGGASQPQHF. The CDR3 DNA reads as TGTGCCAGCAGCTCCTCTACAGGGGGCGCTTCTCAGCCCCAGCATTTT.